This passage covers 19 T cell receptor beta chains from one sample sequenced in a study of cytomegalovirus exposure and HLA in healthy donors. The PCR contained 60 Vbeta and 13 Jbeta primers. Using immunoSEQ multiplex PCR, the repertoire was profiled, and TCRdb retains in-frame clones only, with some absent. The specimen's table records 130,000 or so clones. Sequences were obtained from PBMCs. These receptors all stem from a woman aged 40 to 50 in good health and CMV-seronegative.

This chain joins TRBV7-9 and TRBJ1-5, with 8 nucleotides matching TRBD1. V shed 5 bases and J 5 bases; nucleotides not matched to a gene: 8. CDR1 SEHNR and CDR2 FQNEAQ come from the germline V gene (reference sequence). This CDR3 comprises 15 residues. CDR3 DNA sequence: TGTGCCAGCAGCCCCCCCGGGACAGGCGATCAGCCCCAGCATTTT. Amino acids: CASSPPGTGDQPQHF. Full variable domain (remainder filled in from reference TRBV7-9 and TRBJ1-5): DTGVSQNPRHKITKRGQNVTFRCDPISEHNRLYWYRQTLGQGPEFLTYFQNEAQLEKSRLLSDRFSAERPKGSFSTLEIQRTEQGDSAMYLCASSPPGTGDQPQHFGDGTRLSIL.

The genes are TRBV19 and TRBJ1-1; perhaps TRBD1 as D (6 bases). The CDR3 extends over 12 amino acids. V lost 5 bases and J 10 bases, leaving 14 bases between the germline ends. The germline gives CDR1 LNHDA, CDR2 SQIVND (reference sequence). The CDR3 loop reads CASSPRDKLAFF. CDR3 DNA sequence: TGTGCCAGTAGTCCTCGGGACAAGTTAGCTTTCTTT.

This chain uses TRBV7-9 with TRBJ1-1; possible D gene TRBD1, 5 bases. V shed 4 bases and J shed 6 bases, with 6 bases lying between them. Germline-derived CDR1 and CDR2 are SEHNR and FQNEAQ (reference sequence). The CDR3 has 11 residues. The CDR3 loop is CASSWDSEAFF. The CDR3 DNA reads as TGTGCCAGCAGCTGGGACTCTGAAGCTTTCTTT.

Turning to this clone: The sample contains more than one DNA sequence encoding this CDR3. The rearrangement uses TRBV20-1 and TRBJ1-3, with a tentative D call TRBD1 (6 bases). The CDR3 has 11 residues. The V end lost 5 bases, the J end lost 4 bases, and 6 bases lay between the germline ends. Germline lookup yields CDR1 DFQATT and CDR2 SNEGSKA (reference sequence). Here the CDR3 DNA reads TGCAGTGCTGGACAGGGAAACACCATATATTTT. This codes for CSAGQGNTIYF.

This chain uses TRBV28 with TRBJ1-1; 9 bases map to TRBD1. Germline CDR1 reads MDHEN; CDR2 reads SYDVKM. The V segment lost 5 bases and the J segment 1 base; nucleotides outside the gene matches: 11. The CDR3 length is 17 residues. The CDR3 is CASSATGTGPSNTEAFF. The CDR3 coding sequence is TGTGCCAGCAGTGCCACCGGGACAGGGCCTTCGAACACTGAAGCTTTCTTT.

V usage is TRBV15 and J usage is TRBJ2-3, with 8 nucleotides matching TRBD1. CDR1 and CDR2 (germline): LNHNV, YYDKDF (reference sequence). The CDR3 consists of 16 residues. V shed 0 bases, J shed 3 bases, and the junction held 5 bases outside the gene matches. The chain's CDR3 is CATSRDLGQGTDTQYF. The DNA of the CDR3 is TGTGCCACCAGCAGAGATCTAGGACAGGGAACAGATACGCAGTATTTT.

The gene calls are TRBV7-8 and TRBJ2-7, with 8 bases identical to TRBD1. Trimming took 1 base from V and 1 from J; bases not matched to a gene: 3. The CDR3 is 15 amino acids. The germline CDR1 and CDR2 sequences are SGHVS and FQNEAQ. DNA for the CDR3: TGTGCCAGCAGCTTAGGGCGGGACAGGTCCTACGAGCAGTACGTC. Its translation is CASSLGRDRSYEQYV.

The chain has TRBV6-6 and TRBJ2-1, with D hard to call. Trimming cost V 4 bases and J 7 bases, with 5 bases left between them. This CDR3 has 11 amino acids. Germline V gene lookup returns CDR1 MNHNY and CDR2 SVGAGI (reference sequence). CDR3 in DNA: TGTGCCAGCAGTTCCATGAATGAGCAGTTCTTC. Protein sequence: CASSSMNEQFF.

With regard to this clone: Germline and junction disagree at one end, which may indicate a read error. The J gene is TRBJ2-5, the V gene TRBV7-9; a possible D gene is TRBD2 (5 bases). Germline values: CDR1 SEHNR, CDR2 FQNEAQ (reference sequence). CDR3 length equals 12 residues. The CDR3 is CASTLGGETQYF. DNA of the CDR3: TGTGCCAGCACCTTAGGAGGAGAGACCCAGTACTTC.

As concerns this clone: Other DNA sequences in this specimen translate into the identical CDR3. J is TRBJ1-3 and V is TRBV10-3; D gene ambiguous. The germline V gene encodes CDR1 ENHRY and CDR2 SYGVKD. V was trimmed by 8 bases and J by 0 bases, leaving 8 bases between them. CDR3 length: 13 residues. Written as DNA, the CDR3 is TGTGCCATCTCCTCGTCCTCTGGAAACACCATATATTTT. Residues: CAISSSSGNTIYF.

J is TRBJ1-4 and V is TRBV7-9; 8 bases match TRBD1. The germline gives CDR1 SEHNR, CDR2 FQNEAQ (reference sequence). V trimming: 5 bases; J trimming: 2 bases; junction bases outside the gene matches: 4. This CDR3 is 15 amino acids long. The DNA for the CDR3 is TGTGCCAGCAGCCCGCAGGGGGCCACTAATGAAAAACTGTTTTTT. Amino acid sequence: CASSPQGATNEKLFF.

The V call is TRBV27, the J call TRBJ1-5; perhaps TRBD1 as D (5 bases). Looked up from germline, CDR1 is MNHEY and CDR2 is SMNVEV (reference sequence). Trimming left V 10 bases short and J 5 bases short, with 18 bases between. CDR3 length: 14 residues. CDR3 coding DNA: TGTGCCAACCTAAGGGGCTATAAGGATCAGCCCCAGCATTTT. Protein sequence: CANLRGYKDQPQHF.

The V gene is TRBV5-1, the J gene TRBJ2-3, with 9 bases fitting TRBD1. V lost 1 base, J lost 0 bases, and 15 bases stayed unmatched. The V gene's germline CDR1 is SGHRS and CDR2 YFSETQ. CDR3 length: 20 residues. This CDR3 reads CASSLLGGQGLTRSTDTQYF. The CDR3 bases are TGCGCCAGCAGCTTGTTGGGGGGACAGGGCCTAACGAGGAGCACAGATACGCAGTATTTT.

The chain employs TRBV5-1 and TRBJ2-7, with 10 bases fitting TRBD2. The CDR3 has 15 amino acids. With V trimmed by 1 base and J by 2 bases, 3 bases remained unmatched. The germline V gene has CDR1 SGHRS and CDR2 YFSETQ. CDR3 bases: TGCGCCAGCAGCTTGACTAGCGGGGATACCTACGAGCAGTACTTC. This encodes CASSLTSGDTYEQYF.

The chain is built from TRBV7-6 and TRBJ1-1, with no clear D. Trimming removed 4 bases from V and 7 bases from J, with 7 bases in between. There are 11 residues in the CDR3. CDR1 is SGHVS, CDR2 FNYEAQ, per germline. CDR3 residues: CASSSRGEAFF. The CDR3 DNA is TGTGCCAGCAGCTCACGGGGTGAAGCTTTCTTT.

This chain connects TRBV5-1 to TRBJ2-5, with TRBD1 identical over 8 bases. The germline V gene encodes CDR1 SGHRS and CDR2 YFSETQ. CDR3 length: 14 residues. The V segment lost 4 bases and the J segment 4 bases; nucleotides outside the gene matches: 6. The CDR3 here is CASSGGQVPETQYF. The CDR3 region has the DNA TGCGCCAGCAGCGGGGGACAGGTTCCAGAGACCCAGTACTTC.

A note on this clone: The identical CDR3 is also encoded by other nucleotide sequences in the sample. The gene calls are TRBV18 and TRBJ1-2; D might be TRBD1 (6 bases). This CDR3 has 15 amino acids. Germline CDR1 is KGHSH and CDR2 is LQKENI. Trimming took 6 bases from V and 5 from J, leaving 19 bases between them. CDR3 amino acids: CASSVYGRQEYGYTF. CDR3 DNA sequence: TGTGCCAGCTCGGTGTATGGTAGACAGGAATATGGCTACACCTTC.

The gene calls are TRBV6-1 and TRBJ2-3; D is unresolved. V was clipped by 8 bases and J by 1 base, with 13 bases between them. From germline, CDR1 is MNHNS and CDR2 SASEGT. The CDR3 has 14 residues. In nucleotides, the CDR3 is TGTGCCAGCTCCCTAACTTCCGGCACAGATACGCAGTATTTT. Translating gives CASSLTSGTDTQYF.

V usage is TRBV7-8 and J usage is TRBJ1-1, with D uncertain. Germline-derived CDR1 and CDR2 are SGHVS and FQNEAQ. The germline V and J ends were trimmed by 2 bases and 2 bases, with 15 bases remaining between them. The length of the CDR3 is 16 residues. This CDR3 reads CASSLNTRLSNTEAFF. The DNA of the CDR3 is TGTGCCAGCAGCTTAAACACCCGACTTTCAAACACTGAAGCTTTCTTT.